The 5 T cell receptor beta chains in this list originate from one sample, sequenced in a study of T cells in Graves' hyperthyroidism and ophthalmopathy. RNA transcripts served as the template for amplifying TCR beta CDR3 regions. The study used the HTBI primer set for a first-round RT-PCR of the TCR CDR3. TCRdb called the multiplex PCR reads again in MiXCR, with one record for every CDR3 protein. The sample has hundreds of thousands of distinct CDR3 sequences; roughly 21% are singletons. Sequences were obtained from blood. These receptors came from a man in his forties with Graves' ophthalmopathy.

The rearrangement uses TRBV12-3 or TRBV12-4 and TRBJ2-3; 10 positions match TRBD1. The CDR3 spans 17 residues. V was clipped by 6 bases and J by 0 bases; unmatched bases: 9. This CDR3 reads CASSGQGGTTSTDTQYF. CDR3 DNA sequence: TGTGCCAGCAGCGGACAGGGGGGAACAACTAGCACAGATACGCAGTATTTT.

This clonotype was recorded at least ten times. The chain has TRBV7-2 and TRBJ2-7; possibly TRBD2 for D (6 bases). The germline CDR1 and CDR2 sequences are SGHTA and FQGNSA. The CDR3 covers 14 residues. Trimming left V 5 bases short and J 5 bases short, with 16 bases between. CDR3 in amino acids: CASSLSGGIHEQYF. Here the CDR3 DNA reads TGTGCCAGCAGCCTTAGCGGAGGAATCCACGAGCAGTACTTC.

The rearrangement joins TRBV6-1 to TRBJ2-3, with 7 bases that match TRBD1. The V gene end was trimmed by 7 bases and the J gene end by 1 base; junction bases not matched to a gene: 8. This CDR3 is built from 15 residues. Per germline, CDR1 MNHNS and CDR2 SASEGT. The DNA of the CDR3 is TGTGCCAGCAAACTGACAGGGCTACGCACAGATACGCAGTATTTT. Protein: CASKLTGLRTDTQYF.

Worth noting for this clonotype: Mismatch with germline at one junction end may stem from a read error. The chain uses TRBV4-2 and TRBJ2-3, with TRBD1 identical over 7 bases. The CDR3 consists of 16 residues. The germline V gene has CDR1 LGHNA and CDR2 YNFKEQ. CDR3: CANSQGVQGYTDTQYF. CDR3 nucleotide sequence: TGTGCCAACAGCCAAGGCGTACAGGGGTACACAGATACGCAGTATTTT.

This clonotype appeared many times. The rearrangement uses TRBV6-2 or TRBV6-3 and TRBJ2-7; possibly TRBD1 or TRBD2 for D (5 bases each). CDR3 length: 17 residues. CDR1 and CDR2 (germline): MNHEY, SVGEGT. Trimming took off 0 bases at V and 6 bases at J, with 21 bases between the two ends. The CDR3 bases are TGTGCCAGCAGTTACTCGACTCAGAGACCAGAGGGGTCCGAGCAGTACTTC. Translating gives CASSYSTQRPEGSEQYF.